A single sample is the source of the 6 T cell receptor beta chains below, sequenced in a study of CD8 T cells in Susac syndrome. With random hexamers, reverse transcription was performed on about 0.5 to 1 ug of RNA. TCRdb processed the immunoSEQ multiplex PCR reads anew with MiXCR; each CDR3 protein has one entry. The sample consists of about 400,000 distinct CDR3 sequences, approximately 85% of them appearing once. Sequencing was done on a sample of CD8+ T cells from PBMCs. The source is a human donor with multiple sclerosis.

V gene TRBV11-2 combines with J gene TRBJ1-1; D ambiguous. Trimming left V 3 bases short and J 4 bases short, with 12 bases between. CDR1 and CDR2 from the germline V gene are SGHAT and FQNNGV. The CDR3 has 14 residues. CDR3 DNA sequence: TGTGCCAGCAGCTTCCCCGGGATTGCCACTGAAGCTTTCTTT. Translation gives CASSFPGIATEAFF.

In DNA form, the CDR3 reads TGTGCCAGCAGCAAGGACAGTTATTTGGCTGGCTACACCTTC. This encodes CASSKDSYLAGYTF. The rearrangement links TRBV5-4 to TRBJ1-2, with a possible D match to TRBD1 (6 bases). The V end was cut by 4 bases, the J end by 7 bases, with 17 bases between. This CDR3 has 14 amino acids. Germline CDR1 reads SGHNT; CDR2 reads YYREEE (reference sequence).

In its sample, this clonotype was seen a few times. The chain has TRBV6-5 and TRBJ2-7; D may be TRBD1 (6 bases). The CDR3 runs 14 residues. V was clipped by 2 bases and J by 1 base, with 9 bases between them. Germline V CDR1 and CDR2: MNHEY, SVGAGI. Here the CDR3 reads CASSYGQGSYEQYF. CDR3 DNA: TGTGCCAGCAGTTACGGTCAGGGGTCCTACGAGCAGTACTTC.

V usage is TRBV6-2 or TRBV6-3 and J usage is TRBJ1-1; the D is unclear. Trimming took 5 bases from V and 5 from J, leaving 12 bases between them. This CDR3 has 13 residues. The V gene's germline CDR1 is MNHEY and CDR2 SVGEGT. The CDR3 sequence is CASSLVRITEAFF. The CDR3 DNA reads as TGTGCCAGCAGTCTAGTGAGGATAACTGAAGCTTTCTTT.

CDR3 nucleotides: TGTGCCTGGAGTATATCGGCGAGCACAGATACGCAGTATTTT. Translation gives CAWSISASTDTQYF. This rearrangement joins TRBV30 to TRBJ2-3; no clear D gene. CDR1 is GTSNPN and CDR2 is SVGIG in the germline V gene (reference sequence). V dropped 2 bases and J dropped 0 bases, with 9 bases sitting between them. The CDR3 loop spans 14 amino acids.

As DNA, the CDR3 is TGCAGTCTCCCAGGGGGGGCGAAGGGTGAGCAGTTCTTC. Amino acid sequence: CSLPGGAKGEQFF. The rearrangement links TRBV20-1 to TRBJ2-1; D possibly matches TRBD1 or TRBD2 (7 bases each). The CDR3 totals 13 residues. CDR1 and CDR2 from the germline V gene are DFQATT and SNEGSKA (reference sequence). Deletions cut 8 bases from V and 9 bases from J, with 20 bases between.